These 15 T cell receptor beta chains came from one sample sequenced in a study of OX40 agonist ivuxolimab in advanced cancers. This table comes from immunoSEQ multiplex PCR, and its TCRdb copy is limited to in-frame clones, with some not included. Of about 35,000 clones in the sample, 79% were seen once. The specimen comprised CD4+ or CD8+ T cells sorted from blood, sampled in a trial of the OX40 agonist ivuxolimab. These TCRs come from an adult with an advanced solid tumor such as melanoma, head and neck, liver or kidney cancer.

The V and J genes are TRBV18 and TRBJ2-3; no reliable D call. The CDR3 totals 13 residues. Germline lookup yields CDR1 KGHSH and CDR2 LQKENI. V was trimmed by 5 bases and J by 4 bases, leaving 10 bases between them. This CDR3 is CASSSRPPDTQYF. The CDR3 DNA reads as TGTGCCAGCTCATCCCGACCCCCAGATACGCAGTATTTT.

The V gene is TRBV29-1, the J gene TRBJ2-1; 7 bases map to TRBD2. The CDR3 runs 16 residues. V shed 6 bases and J 1 base; nucleotides not matched to a gene: 12. Germline V lookup: CDR1 SQVTM, CDR2 ANQGSEA. Here the CDR3 reads CSVPTSEGKSYNEQFF. The CDR3, as DNA: TGCAGCGTACCAACTAGCGAGGGAAAGTCCTACAATGAGCAGTTCTTC.

The rearrangement uses TRBV18 and TRBJ1-3; a weak D match, TRBD1 (5 bases). V lost 2 bases to trimming and J lost 1 base, with 12 bases between them. This CDR3 comprises 16 residues. The germline V gene has CDR1 KGHSH and CDR2 LQKENI. Here the CDR3 reads CASSPTGTRSGNTIYF. The CDR3 DNA reads TGTGCCAGCTCACCAACCGGGACTCGTTCTGGAAACACCATATATTTT.

The V call is TRBV15, the J call TRBJ1-4; D is possibly TRBD1 (5 bases). The CDR3 runs to 14 residues. The ends were cut back, 0 bases at V and 5 bases at J, with 7 bases in the middle. Germline V gene lookup returns CDR1 LNHNV and CDR2 YYDKDF (reference sequence). For the CDR3, the DNA is TGTGCCACCAGCAGAGATCGGGGCAATGAAAAACTGTTTTTT. Encoded protein: CATSRDRGNEKLFF.

This clone has just one count. This sequence joins TRBV29-1 and TRBJ1-1; the D is unclear. This CDR3 is built from 13 residues. Germline V CDR1 and CDR2: SQVTM, ANQGSEA. Trimming took off 7 bases at V and 5 bases at J, with 17 bases between the two ends. The CDR3 DNA reads TGCAGCGCTGTCCGGGCGAGAAGGACTGAAGCTTTCTTT. It yields the protein CSAVRARRTEAFF. The whole variable domain, remainder taken from reference TRBV29-1 and TRBJ1-1, is SAVISQKPSRDICQRGTSLTIQCQVDSQVTMMFWYRQQPGQSLTLIATANQGSEATYESGFVIDKFPISRPNLTFSTLTVSNMSPEDSSIYLCSAVRARRTEAFFGQGTRLTVV.

The sample holds one count of this clone. CDR3 sequence reads: CSVDGLGLAGSYEQYF. The CDR3 DNA reads as TGCAGCGTTGACGGCCTCGGACTAGCGGGATCCTACGAGCAGTACTTC. The chain has TRBV29-1 and TRBJ2-7, with 12 bases that match TRBD2. This CDR3 is built from 16 residues. Germline-derived CDR1 and CDR2 are SQVTM and ANQGSEA. Trimming at V came to 3 bases and at J to 1 base, leaving 7 bases not matched to a gene.

V is TRBV6-6 and J is TRBJ2-7, with TRBD2 matching over 7 bases. CDR3 length: 14 residues. Looked up from germline, CDR1 is MNHNY and CDR2 is SVGAGI (reference sequence). Trimming took 9 bases from V and 3 from J; bases not matched to a gene: 11. This CDR3 reads CASRLRTGGYEQYF. The CDR3, as DNA: TGTGCCAGTAGACTTAGGACGGGGGGCTACGAGCAGTACTTC.

The chain joins TRBV19 to TRBJ2-2; 13 nucleotides align to TRBD2. The CDR3 contains 16 residues. V shed 6 bases and J 7 bases; nucleotides not matched to a gene: 8. In germline, CDR1 is LNHDA, CDR2 SQIVND (reference sequence). CDR3 bases: TGTGCCAGTAGGTGGACTAGCGGGAGAGGGAACGGGGAGCTGTTTTTT. Translating gives CASRWTSGRGNGELFF. The full variable domain, completed using reference TRBV19 and TRBJ2-2, is DGGITQSPKYLFRKEGQNVTLSCEQNLNHDAMYWYRQDPGQGLRLIYYSQIVNDFQKGDIAEGYSVSREKKESFPLTVTSAQKNPTAFYLCASRWTSGRGNGELFFGEGSRLTVL.

This clone was counted once. The rearrangement uses TRBV9 and TRBJ2-3; TRBD2 agrees at 11 bases. Germline V CDR1 and CDR2: SGDLS, YYNGEE. V shed 0 bases and J 6 bases; nucleotides not matched to a gene: 9. The CDR3 contains 17 residues. CDR3 sequence (DNA): TGTGCCAGCAGCGTAGGGCTAGCGGGAGGTGCGTTGGATACGCAGTATTTT. Residues: CASSVGLAGGALDTQYF.

The gene calls are TRBV30 and TRBJ1-3; D ambiguous. This CDR3 has 13 residues. The V end lost 0 bases, the J end lost 4 bases, and 7 bases lay between the germline ends. The germline CDR1 and CDR2 sequences are GTSNPN and SVGIG (reference sequence). CDR3 sequence (DNA): TGTGCCTGGAGTGTTATGTCGGGAAACACCATATATTTT. Its protein product is CAWSVMSGNTIYF. Together with reference TRBV30 and TRBJ1-3, the CDR3 gives the full variable domain: SQTIHQWPATLVQPVGSPLSLECTVEGTSNPNLYWYRQAAGRGLQLLFYSVGIGQISSEVPQNLSASRPQDRQFILSSKKLLLSDSGFYLCAWSVMSGNTIYFGEGSWLTVV.

V usage is TRBV2 and J usage is TRBJ2-7, with a possible D match to TRBD2 (5 bases). This CDR3 is built from 14 residues. The germline V and J ends were trimmed by 8 bases and 2 bases, with 16 bases remaining between them. Germline V lookup: CDR1 SNHLY, CDR2 FYNNEI. CDR3 nucleotide sequence: TGTGCCAGCTCGGAGGATTCTCTAGCCTACGAGCAGTACTTC. Protein: CASSEDSLAYEQYF.

This clone has only a few counts. The rearrangement uses TRBV5-4 and TRBJ2-5; the match to TRBD2 covers 8 bases. Germline V lookup: CDR1 SGHNT, CDR2 YYREEE (reference sequence). The CDR3 sequence is 17 residues long. V gave up 2 bases and J gave up 7 bases; unmatched junction bases: 16. CDR3 bases: TGTGCCAGCAGCTTTGGAAGCGGGAGTTTCTCCGGCGGGACCCAGTACTTC. Residues: CASSFGSGSFSGGTQYF.

This clone appeared a single time. The chain is built from TRBV21-1 and TRBJ1-6; TRBD1, the D gene given by the table, was not confirmed from the DNA. TRBV21-1 is annotated as a pseudogene. There are 14 residues in the CDR3. This CDR3 reads CASWAEKRNSPLHF. CDR3 nucleotides: TGTGCCAGCTGGGCCGAAAAAAGAAATTCACCCCTCCACTTT.

This clone has more than one count but fewer than ten. J is TRBJ2-7 and V is TRBV7-9, with 7 bases that match TRBD1. After removal of 5 bases from V and 5 bases from J, the junction contained 6 bases not matched to a gene. The germline V gene has CDR1 SEHNR and CDR2 FQNEAQ (reference sequence). The CDR3 loop spans 13 amino acids. The CDR3 nucleotides are TGTGCCAGCAGCCCCCGGACAGGCCACGAGCAGTACTTC. Encoded protein: CASSPRTGHEQYF.

The rearrangement joins TRBV5-1 to TRBJ1-1; no clear D gene. Germline V lookup: CDR1 SGHRS, CDR2 YFSETQ. V was clipped by 3 bases and J by 3 bases, with 12 bases between them. CDR3 size: 14 residues. Here the CDR3 DNA reads TGCGCCAGCAGCTCGCAACCTAGGGACACTGAAGCTTTCTTT. Translation gives CASSSQPRDTEAFF.